This TCR beta chain emerged from a study of cytomegalovirus exposure and HLA in healthy donors. The J segment lost 4 bases and the V segment lost 5 bases, leaving 9 bases of the junction unmatched. Germline loops: CDR1 MNHEY, CDR2 SMNVEV (reference sequence). CDR3 size: 15 residues. A multiplex PCR was run with 60 Vbeta primers and 13 Jbeta primers. This table comes from immunoSEQ multiplex PCR, and its TCRdb copy is limited to in-frame clones, with some not included. The table has more than 90,000 clones, around 76% seen once. The sample taken for sequencing was PBMCs. The chain combines TRBV27 with TRBJ2-7; TRBD2 aligns across 9 bases. The source of this sequence is a human donor in good health. CDR3 DNA sequence: TGTGCCAGCAGTACCCAGGGTAGCGGGAGTTACGAGCAGTACTTC. This gives the protein CASSTQGSGSYEQYF.